The 8 T cell receptor beta chains presented below share a single source sample, sequenced in a study of control samples from healthy donors and cancer patients. Using immunoSEQ multiplex PCR, the repertoire was profiled, and TCRdb retains in-frame clones only, with some absent. The sample includes under 85,000 clones, roughly 89% of them seen just once. The sample comprised PBMCs. The receptors stem from a man in his 60s with colorectal cancer.

The chain has TRBV11-3 and TRBJ1-4; TRBD1 aligns across 11 bases. The CDR3 totals 18 residues. The germline V gene has CDR1 SGHNT and CDR2 YENEEA. V lost 5 bases and J lost 6; bases outside the gene matches: 14. DNA for the CDR3: TGTGCCAGCAGCATCCGGGACAGGGGGATGTCTGGGTATGAAAAACTGTTTTTT. Its protein product is CASSIRDRGMSGYEKLFF. The entire variable domain, with the rest obtained from reference TRBV11-3 and TRBJ1-4, is as follows: EAGVVQSPRYKIIEKKQPVAFWCNPISGHNTLYWYLQNLGQGPELLIRYENEEAVDDSQLPKDRFSAERLKGVDSTLKIQPAELGDSAVYLCASSIRDRGMSGYEKLFFGSGTQLSVL.

The chain joins TRBV19 to TRBJ1-4; 9 nucleotides line up with TRBD1. J was trimmed by 7 bases and V by 5 bases; bases with no gene match: 5. This CDR3 comprises 14 residues. Germline V gene data show CDR1 as LNHDA and CDR2 as SQIVND (reference sequence). CDR3 amino acids: CASSPGTGFEKLFF. The CDR3 DNA sequence: TGTGCCAGTAGTCCCGGGACAGGGTTTGAAAAACTGTTTTTT. Using reference TRBV19 and TRBJ1-4 for the parts outside the CDR3, the full variable domain is DGGITQSPKYLFRKEGQNVTLSCEQNLNHDAMYWYRQDPGQGLRLIYYSQIVNDFQKGDIAEGYSVSREKKESFPLTVTSAQKNPTAFYLCASSPGTGFEKLFFGSGTQLSVL.

The chain is built from TRBV4-2 and TRBJ2-1; perhaps TRBD2 as D (7 bases). The germline V and J ends were trimmed by 0 bases and 6 bases, with 12 bases remaining between them. This CDR3 is built from 15 residues. CDR1 LGHNA and CDR2 YNFKEQ come from the germline V gene. Written as DNA, the CDR3 is TGTGCCAGCAGCCAAGATGGGGGGGGCAGCAATGAGCAGTTCTTC. This translates into CASSQDGGGSNEQFF.

The chain combines TRBV7-2 with TRBJ2-5, with D possibly being TRBD2 (5 bases). Germline V gene data show CDR1 as SGHTA and CDR2 as FQGNSA. This CDR3 has 13 amino acids. Deletions cut 5 bases from V and 4 bases from J, with 11 bases between. CDR3 sequence: CASSLEAAETQYF. The CDR3 region has the DNA TGTGCCAGCAGCCTAGAAGCGGCAGAGACCCAGTACTTC.

A few counts support this clone. The V call is TRBV7-9, the J call TRBJ1-1; TRBD1 matches at 7 bases. The CDR3 has 14 residues. The V segment lost 7 bases and the J segment 1 base; nucleotides outside the gene matches: 6. CDR1 SEHNR and CDR2 FQNEAQ come from the germline V gene (reference sequence). CDR3 nucleotides: TGTGCCAGCACACTCACAGGGGAGAACACTGAAGCTTTCTTT. It encodes CASTLTGENTEAFF. The full variable domain, in which reference TRBV7-9 and TRBJ1-1 provide the parts outside the CDR3, is DTGVSQNPRHKITKRGQNVTFRCDPISEHNRLYWYRQTLGQGPEFLTYFQNEAQLEKSRLLSDRFSAERPKGSFSTLEIQRTEQGDSAMYLCASTLTGENTEAFFGQGTRLTVV.

V is TRBV18 and J is TRBJ2-1; 7 bases map to TRBD2. The CDR3 covers 17 residues. Germline values: CDR1 KGHSH, CDR2 LQKENI. J gave up 7 bases and V 3 bases, and 15 bases lay outside the gene matches. CDR3: CASSPLPPQRGKNEQFF. The CDR3 coding sequence is TGTGCCAGCTCACCGCTTCCCCCCCAGCGGGGAAAGAATGAGCAGTTCTTC.

The V call is TRBV9, the J call TRBJ1-6, with 7 nucleotides matching TRBD1. The V gene end was trimmed by 0 bases and the J gene end by 6 bases; junction bases not matched to a gene: 3. CDR3 length equals 15 residues. The germline CDR1 and CDR2 sequences are SGDLS and YYNGEE. The CDR3 loop is CASSVAQGVNSPLHF. The CDR3 bases are TGTGCCAGCAGCGTAGCTCAGGGGGTTAATTCACCCCTCCACTTT. Combining the CDR3 with reference TRBV9 and TRBJ1-6 gives the whole variable domain DSGVTQTPKHLITATGQRVTLRCSPRSGDLSVYWYQQSLDQGLQFLIQYYNGEERAKGNILERFSAQQFPDLHSELNLSSLELGDSALYFCASSVAQGVNSPLHFGNGTRLTVT.

This sequence joins TRBV19 and TRBJ2-1, with 7 bases identical to TRBD2. This CDR3 has 16 amino acids. The V gene end was trimmed by 3 bases and the J gene end by 6 bases; junction bases not matched to a gene: 11. Per the germline V gene, CDR1 is LNHDA and CDR2 is SQIVND (reference sequence). The CDR3 here is CASSIGGTPGGNEQFF. The CDR3 bases are TGTGCCAGTAGTATTGGGGGGACCCCGGGGGGCAATGAGCAGTTCTTC.